Given below is one TCR beta chain in context. Residents of under 25 US areas, aged roughly 18 to 95 years, made up the participants. Assignment of participants to cohorts was predicated upon participant-reported clinical history. The data originate from a study of blood T cell repertoires in COVID-19. Looked up from germline, CDR1 is SGHAT and CDR2 is FQNNGV. The CDR3 loop spans 15 amino acids. The V segment lost 5 bases and the J segment 0 bases; nucleotides outside the gene matches: 6. Sequencing was performed with immunoSEQ multiplex PCR; in TCRdb, only in-frame clones are kept and a portion is missing. The sample carries hundreds of thousands of clones, 70% to 90% recorded once.

The source of this sequence is a man aged 45 to 65 who had been exposed to COVID-19. This rearrangement joins TRBV11-2 to TRBJ1-1, with TRBD1 identical over 7 bases. Sequencing was done on a sample of PBMCs or T cells enriched from blood (not recorded which). CDR3 sequence reads: CASSRGQTMNTEAFF. The CDR3 region has the DNA TGTGCCAGCAGCCGGGGACAGACCATGAACACTGAAGCTTTCTTT. The complete variable domain, with remaining parts taken from reference TRBV11-2 and TRBJ1-1, reads EAGVAQSPRYKIIEKRQSVAFWCNPISGHATLYWYQQILGQGPKLLIQFQNNGVVDDSQLPKDRFSAERLKGVDSTLKIQPAKLEDSAVYLCASSRGQTMNTEAFFGQGTRLTVV.